This record looks at one T cell receptor (beta chain) sequence and its context. Its target is unknown. This sample was included in a study of OX40 agonist ivuxolimab in advanced cancers. General observations from the study: CD4+ and CD8+ blood T cells expanded clonally by week 6 at 0.1 to 3.0 mg/kg.

Sequencing was performed with immunoSEQ multiplex PCR; in TCRdb, only in-frame clones are kept and a portion is missing. Among 20,000 to 30,000 clones listed, 88% were seen once. Germline V gene sequence: CDR1 SGHVS, CDR2 FNYEAQ. V gave up 0 bases and J gave up 0 bases, with 9 bases separating them. This CDR3 is built from 17 residues. The chain uses TRBV7-6 and TRBJ2-6, with D perhaps matching TRBD2 (6 bases). The sample consisted of CD4+ or CD8+ T cells sorted from blood, taken in a trial of the OX40 agonist ivuxolimab. This receptor was obtained from an adult with an advanced solid tumor such as melanoma, head and neck, liver or kidney cancer. The CDR3 DNA reads as TGTGCCAGCAGCTTAGCGCCGGGGGACTCTGGGGCCAACGTCCTGACTTTC. Encoded protein: CASSLAPGDSGANVLTF.